In this sample, the clone carrying this T cell receptor (beta chain) turned up a few times. This sample is part of a study of blood T cell repertoires in COVID-19. Study-level background: The United States, Italy and Spain were the sources of the acute and convalescent COVID-19 samples. The cDNA or gDNA used as material had been derived from T cells, B-cell-depleted T cells, or PBMCs.

The authors' processing: Reference gene primer amplification in the assay estimated nucleated cell counts. Some clones are missing from TCRdb's copy, which holds only in-frame ones; the method was immunoSEQ multiplex PCR. The V and J calls and clone size were taken over from that table, and D and trimming were inferred from the DNA. This table holds roughly 250,000 clones, 88% found once. J lost 2 bases, V lost 6 bases, and 6 bases had no gene match. CDR1 is MNHEY and CDR2 is SVGAGI in the germline V gene. This CDR3 has 15 residues. Sample: peripheral blood. This chain connects TRBV6-5 to TRBJ1-5, with 8 bases aligning to TRBD1. The TCR was taken from a woman aged 40 to 50 who had recovered from COVID-19. The CDR3, as DNA: TGTGCCAGCAGCGAGAGGGGACAGGGCAATCAGCCCCAGCATTTT. Protein sequence: CASSERGQGNQPQHF.